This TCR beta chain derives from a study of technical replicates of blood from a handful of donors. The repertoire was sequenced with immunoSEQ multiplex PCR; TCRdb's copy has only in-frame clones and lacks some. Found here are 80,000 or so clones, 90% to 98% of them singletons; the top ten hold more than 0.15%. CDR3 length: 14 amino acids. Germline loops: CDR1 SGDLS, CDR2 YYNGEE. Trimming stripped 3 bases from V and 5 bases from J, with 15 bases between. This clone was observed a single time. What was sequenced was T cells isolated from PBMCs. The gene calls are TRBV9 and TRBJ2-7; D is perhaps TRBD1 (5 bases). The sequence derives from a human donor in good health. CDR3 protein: CASSASPQGNEQYF. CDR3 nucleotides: TGTGCCAGCAGCGCCAGCCCGCAGGGAAACGAGCAGTACTTC.